A selection of T cell receptor beta chains follows, all from one sample in a study of identical twins. TCRdb re-analysed the 5' RACE reads in MiXCR, keeping a single row per CDR3 protein. The data show some 660,000 distinct CDR3 sequences, about 9.4% seen once. The sample was also linked to a second study, of yellow fever vaccine responses in identical twins.

The sample comprised PBMCs. These TCRs come from a young woman in good health. Each CDR3 is given with its conserved first and last residue. Fields, in order: D gene, clone size, V gene, J gene, CDR3 protein, CDR3 DNA. The D gene is left open where the match is weak. Size tells how often a clone was seen (once, few, many) or the class of an expanded clone, and some rows leave it out.

>NA|many|TRBV5-1|TRBJ2-7
CASRQSDSAYEQYF
TGCGCCAGCAGACAATCCGACAGTGCCTACGAGCAGTACTTC
>TRBD2|many|TRBV27|TRBJ2-5
CASRGLAEGTQYF
TGTGCCAGCAGAGGACTAGCGGAGGGGACCCAGTACTTC
>NA|many|TRBV20-1|TRBJ1-2
CSASDLMSYGYTF
TGCAGTGCTAGCGATCTAATGAGCTATGGCTACACCTTC
>NA|NA|TRBV9|TRBJ2-1
CASSLRRISNEQFF
TGTGCCAGCAGCTTAAGACGGATCTCTAATGAGCAGTTCTTC
>NA|few|TRBV27|TRBJ2-7
CASSFEAASSYEQYF
TGTGCCAGCAGTTTTGAGGCGGCGAGCTCCTACGAGCAGTACTTC
>NA|few|TRBV14|TRBJ2-7
CASSHTGYEQYF
TGTGCCAGCAGCCACACAGGTTACGAGCAGTACTTC
>TRBD1|few|TRBV5-1|TRBJ2-5
CASSFTGVWETQYF
TGCGCCAGCAGTTTTACAGGGGTCTGGGAGACCCAGTACTTC
>NA|few|TRBV6-5|TRBJ1-5
CASSYSGSRQPQHF
TGTGCCAGCAGTTACTCGGGTAGCCGCCAGCCCCAGCATTTT
>NA|few|TRBV5-6|TRBJ2-7
CASSITPVSEQYF
TGTGCCAGCAGCATAACCCCGGTTTCTGAGCAGTACTTC
>TRBD2|NA|TRBV18|TRBJ2-1
CASSPPGLVGEQFF
TGTGCCAGCTCACCACCTGGACTAGTGGGTGAGCAGTTCTTC
>NA|few|TRBV7-8|TRBJ2-1
CASSLADRTEQFF
TGTGCCAGCAGCTTAGCGGACCGGACGGAGCAGTTCTTC
>NA|few|TRBV15|TRBJ2-7
CATSRGRETNEQYF
TGTGCCACCAGCAGAGGACGGGAGACTAACGAGCAGTACTTC
>NA|many|TRBV6-1|TRBJ2-1
CASSPKGPYNEQFF
TGTGCCAGCAGCCCAAAAGGGCCGTACAATGAGCAGTTCTTC
>TRBD2|many|TRBV6-5|TRBJ2-1
CASSYRGGPNEQFF
TGTGCCAGCAGTTACCGCGGGGGGCCCAATGAGCAGTTCTTC
>NA|NA|TRBV21-1|TRBJ2-7
CASSKNGTASYEQYF
TGTGCCAGCAGCAAAAATGGGACGGCTTCCTACGAGCAGTACTTC
>TRBD2|many|TRBV27|TRBJ2-3
CASSRGLRGGTDTQYF
TGTGCCAGCAGTCGCGGGTTGCGGGGGGGCACAGATACGCAGTATTTT
>TRBD1|NA|TRBV24-1|TRBJ1-2
CATSRQGFNYGYTF
TGTGCCACCAGCCGACAGGGCTTTAACTATGGCTACACCTTC
>TRBD1|few|TRBV7-9|TRBJ2-3
CASSPQGSGQDTDTQYF
TGTGCCAGCAGCCCCCAAGGTTCGGGACAGGACACAGATACGCAGTATTTT
>TRBD2|NA|TRBV6-1|TRBJ2-2
CATFDLAGRTGELFF
TGTGCCACCTTCGACCTAGCGGGAAGGACCGGGGAGCTGTTTTTT
>TRBD2|few|TRBV5-1|TRBJ2-7
CASSLIPGTSYEQYF
TGCGCCAGCAGCTTGATTCCCGGGACTAGCTACGAGCAGTACTTC
>NA|few|TRBV20-1|TRBJ2-7
CSARDSFARTLYEQYF
TGCAGTGCTAGAGATTCTTTCGCCAGGACCCTATACGAGCAGTACTTC
>NA|NA|TRBV6-5|TRBJ2-7
CASSKGTHEQYF
TGTGCCAGCAGTAAGGGCACCCACGAGCAGTACTTC
>NA|many|TRBV20-1|TRBJ2-7
CSARGGDSASYEQYF
TGCAGTGCTAGAGGTGGGGATAGCGCCTCCTACGAGCAGTACTTC
>NA|NA|TRBV7-8|TRBJ1-3
CASLQVGNTIYF
TGTGCCAGCCTACAGGTTGGAAACACCATATATTTT
>NA|many|TRBV3-1|TRBJ2-4
CASSQESKNIQYF
TGTGCCAGCAGCCAAGAGTCCAAAAACATTCAGTACTTC
>NA|NA|TRBV29-1|TRBJ2-7
CSVADQAYEQYF
TGCAGCGTTGCGGACCAAGCCTACGAGCAGTACTTC